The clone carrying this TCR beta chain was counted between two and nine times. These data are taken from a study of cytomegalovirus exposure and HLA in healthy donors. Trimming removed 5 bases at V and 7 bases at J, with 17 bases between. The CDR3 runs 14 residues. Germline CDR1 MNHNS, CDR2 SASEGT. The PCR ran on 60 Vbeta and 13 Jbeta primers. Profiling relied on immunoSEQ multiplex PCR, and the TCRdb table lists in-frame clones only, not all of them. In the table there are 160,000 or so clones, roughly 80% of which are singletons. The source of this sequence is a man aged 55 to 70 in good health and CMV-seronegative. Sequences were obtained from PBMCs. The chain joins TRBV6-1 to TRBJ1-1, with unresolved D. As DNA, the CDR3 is TGTGCCAGCAGTCCCGGGCCAGAGCGGCTTGAAGCTTTCTTT. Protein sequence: CASSPGPERLEAFF.